This is a list of T cell receptor beta chains from one sample in a study of CD8 T cells in ankylosing spondylitis. Via MiXCR, TCRdb re-called the 5' RACE reads, giving one row per CDR3 protein. The sample records approximately 500,000 distinct CDR3 sequences, approximately 12% being singletons. Sequences were obtained from blood, either unsorted or a sorted T cell fraction (not recorded which). These receptors came from a male donor with ankylosing spondylitis. Each CDR3 is given with its conserved first and last residue. The order of the fields is CDR3 DNA, CDR3 protein, V gene, D gene, CDR3 length, J gene, clone size. D genes are given only for firm matches. Only part of the rows carry a size: once, few, many, or a class if the clone is expanded.

TGTGCCAGCAGTTACGGGGGGATCGGGGAGCTGTTTTTT CASSYGGIGELFF TRBV6-2/TRBV6-3 . 13 TRBJ2-2 many
TGCGCCAGCAGTGGGGTTAGCGGGGCCTACAATGAGCAGTTCTTC CASSGVSGAYNEQFF TRBV10-1 TRBD2 15 TRBJ2-1 few
TGCAGCGTTGAGTGGCTAGCGGGAATTAATGAGCAGTTCTTC CSVEWLAGINEQFF TRBV29-1 TRBD2 14 TRBJ2-1 .
TGTGCCAGCAGTTTTGGACAGTCCTACGAGCAGTACTTC CASSFGQSYEQYF TRBV12-3/TRBV12-4 . 13 TRBJ2-7 many
TGCGCCAGCAGCCAAGATGACAGGGGCCTATCCGTCAGGCATTTT CASSQDDRGLSVRHF TRBV4-1 TRBD1 15 TRBJ1-5 .
TGCGCCAGCAGCTTAGGGACACTGGGGACTGAAGCTTTCTTT CASSLGTLGTEAFF TRBV5-1 . 14 TRBJ1-1 .
TGTGCCAGCATGTGGCAGGGGTCGGGCTACACCTTC CASMWQGSGYTF TRBV28 . 12 TRBJ1-2 .
TGTGCCAGCAAAGATAGCGGGCGTAATGAGCAGTTCTTC CASKDSGRNEQFF TRBV2 TRBD2 13 TRBJ2-1 .
TGTGCCAGCAGCTTAGCCCCGTTGGGGACCAAGCAGTTCTTC CASSLAPLGTKQFF TRBV7-6 . 14 TRBJ2-1 .
TGCAGTGCTAGAGGCCCGGGTACCACTGGAAACACCATATATTTT CSARGPGTTGNTIYF TRBV20-1 . 15 TRBJ1-3 .
TGTGCCAGCAGTCCCGGGACAGGAATTAACTATGGCTACACCTTC CASSPGTGINYGYTF TRBV6-2/TRBV6-3 TRBD1 15 TRBJ1-2 few
TGCAGTGCTAGGTGGACTACACGCGACTATGGCTACACCTTC CSARWTTRDYGYTF TRBV20-1 . 14 TRBJ1-2 few
TGTGCCAGCAGCCGACTCGTGGGAGGGGACTACGAGCAGTACTTC CASSRLVGGDYEQYF TRBV7-9 TRBD2 15 TRBJ2-7 few
TGTGCCAGCAGCAATCCGGACAGATCGGGAAACACCATATATTTT CASSNPDRSGNTIYF TRBV7-2 . 15 TRBJ1-3 many
TGCAGCGTTGAAGGGCTCGCGGGCTCGACCACAGATACGCAGTATTTT CSVEGLAGSTTDTQYF TRBV29-1 . 16 TRBJ2-3 .
TGTGCCAGCAGCCCTGAGGGAGCGGGAGGGAATGAGCAGTTCTTC CASSPEGAGGNEQFF TRBV3-1 TRBD2 15 TRBJ2-1 few
TGTGCCACCAGCAGAGATCGTTTACTCCAGTGGGAGACCCAGTACTTC CATSRDRLLQWETQYF TRBV15 . 16 TRBJ2-5 .
TGTGCCAGCAGCCCTGGGACATCTCATCAGCCCCAGCATTTT CASSPGTSHQPQHF TRBV7-2 . 14 TRBJ1-5 .
TGTGCCAGCAGCCCGCATACGAGGGGAGAAGATACGCAGTATTTT CASSPHTRGEDTQYF TRBV11-2 . 15 TRBJ2-3 .
TGTGCCAGCAGTTTGCCCGGACAGGGGGCTTTAGATACGCAGTATTTT CASSLPGQGALDTQYF TRBV12-3/TRBV12-4 TRBD1 16 TRBJ2-3 few
TGTGCCAGCTCACCAGCCGGGGCGGAGACCCAGTACTTC CASSPAGAETQYF TRBV18 . 13 TRBJ2-5 few
TGTGCCATCAGTGAACGGACAGATGGCTACACCTTC CAISERTDGYTF TRBV10-3 . 12 TRBJ1-2 .
TGTGCCAGCAGCCAAGATATCGCGGGAGTCGGTGAGCAGTACTTC CASSQDIAGVGEQYF TRBV4-2 TRBD2 15 TRBJ2-7 .
TGTGCCAGCAGTTTAAGTAGCACCGGAGAGACCCAGTACTTC CASSLSSTGETQYF TRBV12-3/TRBV12-4 . 14 TRBJ2-5 .
TGCGCCAGCAGCTTGGCCGTCGTGGGAGATCGCTCAGATACGCAGTATTTT CASSLAVVGDRSDTQYF TRBV5-1 . 17 TRBJ2-3 many
TGTGCCAGCAGCCGGGGAGCGGGAGGCTACAATGAGCAGTTCTTC CASSRGAGGYNEQFF TRBV3-1 TRBD2 15 TRBJ2-1 many
TGCAGCCTAAGGAACTTAAGATCCTACGAGCAGTACTTC CSLRNLRSYEQYF TRBV20-1 . 13 TRBJ2-7 few
TGTGCCAGCAGCCTGGATCCTCGGGCGCAGTACTTC CASSLDPRAQYF TRBV3-1 . 12 TRBJ2-7 .
TGTGCCATCAAGGGATGGGGACAGGCGAACACCGGGGAGCTGTTTTTT CAIKGWGQANTGELFF TRBV2 TRBD1 16 TRBJ2-2 .
TGCGCCAGCAGCCCCAATCACCCGAGGGAGACCCAGTACTTC CASSPNHPRETQYF TRBV5-1 . 14 TRBJ2-5 .
TGTGCCACCAGTATAAATCAAGAGACCCAGTACTTC CATSINQETQYF TRBV24-1 . 12 TRBJ2-5 .
TGCGCCAGCAGCCAACCCTTAGGTCGGACAGGGGGGGTCGCCGGGGAGCTGTTTTTT CASSQPLGRTGGVAGELFF TRBV4-1 TRBD1 19 TRBJ2-2 many
TGTGCCAGCAGTCAGCGGACAGGGGGCACTGAAGCTTTCTTT CASSQRTGGTEAFF TRBV12-3/TRBV12-4 TRBD1 14 TRBJ1-1 many
TGTGCCAGCAGTTACAGGGGGCGGGACACTGAAGCTTTCTTT CASSYRGRDTEAFF TRBV6-5 TRBD1 14 TRBJ1-1 few
TGCGCCAGCAGCTTTTCTGTGAGCGGGGTCAATGAGCAGTTCTTC CASSFSVSGVNEQFF TRBV5-1 TRBD2 15 TRBJ2-1 many
TGTGCCATCAGTGGGCCTGAAGGGACGCAGTATTTT CAISGPEGTQYF TRBV10-3 . 12 TRBJ2-3 few
TGTGCCAGCAGCTTAGTGGCTACCCACCAAGAGACCCAGTACTTC CASSLVATHQETQYF TRBV7-2 . 15 TRBJ2-5 few
TGTGCCAGCAGCGCAACTAGCGGGGGGGTCGTCGTAGAGCAGTTCTTC CASSATSGGVVVEQFF TRBV9 TRBD2 16 TRBJ2-1 few
TGTGCCTGGACTACGGATTGGGCCGACGGGAATTCACCCCTCCACTTT CAWTTDWADGNSPLHF TRBV30 . 16 TRBJ1-6 few
TGCGCCAGCAGCTCGGGACTCCCAAATGAGCAGTTCTTC CASSSGLPNEQFF TRBV5-1 . 13 TRBJ2-1 many
TGTGCCAGCAGCTTAGTCGGACAGTACAATGAGCAGTTCTTC CASSLVGQYNEQFF TRBV7-9 . 14 TRBJ2-1 .
TGTGCCAGCAGCCCCCCCGCGGGAGTAACAGATACGCAGTATTTT CASSPPAGVTDTQYF TRBV7-2 TRBD2 15 TRBJ2-3 .
TGTGCCTGGAATTTGGGGGGCCCGAACACTGAAGCTTTCTTT CAWNLGGPNTEAFF TRBV30 . 14 TRBJ1-1 .
TGCAGTGCTAGTGGGACTTCCCGAGAGACCCAGTACTTC CSASGTSRETQYF TRBV20-1 . 13 TRBJ2-5 few
TGCGCCAGCAGCTCCCATAATGAGCAGTTCTTC CASSSHNEQFF TRBV5-1 . 11 TRBJ2-1 many
TGTGCCAGCAGTATCGCTGGGGGGAGCACTGAAGCTTTCTTT CASSIAGGSTEAFF TRBV27 . 14 TRBJ1-1 few
TGCGCCAGCAGCCAAGATTGGCCGGGACGGGGGCAGTTCTTC CASSQDWPGRGQFF TRBV4-1 . 14 TRBJ2-1 few
TGTGCCAGCAGCTTAGGGGGACAGGCGTACCAAGAGACCCAGTACTTC CASSLGGQAYQETQYF TRBV11-2 TRBD1 16 TRBJ2-5 few
TGTGCCAGCAGTTTAGCCAGCAACACCGGGGAGCTGTTTTTT CASSLASNTGELFF TRBV12-3/TRBV12-4 . 14 TRBJ2-2 many